This T cell receptor beta chain was captured by sequencing in a study of CXCR3-negative and CXCR3-positive naive CD8 T cells. Considering frequency, this clonotype is medium-sized. UMI-tagged TRB cDNA libraries were built via 5' RACE. TCRdb re-called the 5' RACE reads and gives one entry per CDR3 protein, without DNA. The sample holds 6,000 to 8,500 distinct CDR3 sequences. Germline V gene data show CDR1 as DFQATT and CDR2 as SNEGSKA (reference sequence). CDR3 size: 15 residues. The sequenced sample consisted of naive CXCR3- CD8+ T cells from blood. Subset: CD45RO-CCR7+CD27+CD95- naive CD8+ T cells lacking CXCR3 (TNR3-). This chain joins TRBV20-1 and TRBJ1-2. This TCR derives from a human donor in good health. Some clones in this sample may be carry-over from other donors' samples. CDR3 sequence: CSARDKPGLLYGYTF.